The rows below give T cell receptor beta chains drawn from one sample of a study of long-term antiretroviral therapy in people with HIV. Sequencing used immunoSEQ multiplex PCR; TCRdb keeps in-frame clones, though not all of them. Counted here are around 20,000 clones, approximately 84% occurring once; the ten biggest clones make up 3.5% to 5%. The sequences come from unsorted PBMCs, collected about 6.1 years after starting antiretroviral therapy. These TCRs come from a man aged 30 to 45 with HIV. CDR3s leave out the opening cysteine and the closing phenylalanine or tryptophan. A D gene is named only where the DNA matches it firmly. A row's size may be missing; if present it is once, few, many or a size class.

TRBJ1-4,once,TRBV6-6,.,ASGTNEKLF
TRBJ2-1,.,TRBV2,TRBD2,ASSAQLAGVGNEQF
TRBJ2-7,.,TRBV7-2,TRBD1,ASSSGDRGNEQY
TRBJ2-6,.,TRBV19,.,ASSPGANVLT
TRBJ2-7,few,TRBV5-1,.,ASSWTRGYEQY
TRBJ1-2,.,TRBV25-1,.,ASSEWYGYT
TRBJ2-3,.,TRBV29-1,.,SVGYRSGDTQY
TRBJ2-6,.,TRBV7-3,.,ASSLAQGISGANVLT
TRBJ1-1,.,TRBV7-2,.,ASSLDAAVGTEAF
TRBJ2-5,.,TRBV7-9,.,ATQETQY
TRBJ2-3,.,TRBV7-2,.,ASSSPTDTQY
TRBJ2-1,.,TRBV7-2,.,ASSLRGSSYNEQF
TRBJ2-7,.,TRBV6-1,TRBD1,AIGGTGGDEQY
TRBJ1-1,once,TRBV2,.,ASSEALGSMAEAF
TRBJ1-3,.,TRBV6-5,.,ASSYSGASGNTIY
TRBJ1-1,.,TRBV9,.,ASSVASRGNTEAF
TRBJ2-5,.,TRBV10-2,TRBD2,ASSRTSGETQY
TRBJ1-2,.,TRBV19,.,ASSMGAATNYGYT
TRBJ2-3,.,TRBV7-9,.,ASSLLTDTQY
TRBJ1-1,once,TRBV28,.,ASSLNTVAGWAF
TRBJ1-1,.,TRBV10-3,.,AIRPDGGDRGTEAF
TRBJ1-5,.,TRBV25-1,.,ASSRDNSNQPQH
TRBJ2-7,.,TRBV6-1,TRBD1,ASSWRQGGYEQY
TRBJ1-5,.,TRBV10-3,.,AISEDTHPNQPQH
TRBJ1-6,.,TRBV14,.,ASSQELPGTYNSPLH
TRBJ2-5,.,TRBV5-1,.,ASSSPISETQY